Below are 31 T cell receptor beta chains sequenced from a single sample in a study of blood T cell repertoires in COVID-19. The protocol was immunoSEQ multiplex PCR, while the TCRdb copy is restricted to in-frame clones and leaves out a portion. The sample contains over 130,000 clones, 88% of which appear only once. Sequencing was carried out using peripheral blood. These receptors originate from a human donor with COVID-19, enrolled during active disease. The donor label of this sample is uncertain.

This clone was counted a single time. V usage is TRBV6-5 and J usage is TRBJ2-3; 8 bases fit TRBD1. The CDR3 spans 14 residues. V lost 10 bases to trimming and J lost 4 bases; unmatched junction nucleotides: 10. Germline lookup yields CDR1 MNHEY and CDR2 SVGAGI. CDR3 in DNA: TGTGCCACCAAACAGGGGGTAGCCGCAGATACGCAGTATTTT. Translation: CATKQGVAADTQYF.

The CDR3 region is CASSLGARVNDYGYTF. CDR3 nucleotides: TGTGCCAGCAGCTTAGGTGCCAGGGTGAATGACTATGGCTACACCTTC. The chain joins TRBV7-9 to TRBJ1-2, with D perhaps TRBD1 (5 bases). In germline, CDR1 is SEHNR, CDR2 FQNEAQ (reference sequence). This CDR3 comprises 16 residues. V was shortened by 1 base and J by 3 bases, with 15 bases between the two germline ends.

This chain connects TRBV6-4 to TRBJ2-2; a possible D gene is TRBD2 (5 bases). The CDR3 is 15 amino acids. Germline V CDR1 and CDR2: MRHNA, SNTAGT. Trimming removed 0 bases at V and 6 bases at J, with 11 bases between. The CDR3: CASSDSTGYPGELFF. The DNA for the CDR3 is TGTGCCAGCAGTGACTCGACGGGATATCCCGGGGAGCTGTTTTTT.

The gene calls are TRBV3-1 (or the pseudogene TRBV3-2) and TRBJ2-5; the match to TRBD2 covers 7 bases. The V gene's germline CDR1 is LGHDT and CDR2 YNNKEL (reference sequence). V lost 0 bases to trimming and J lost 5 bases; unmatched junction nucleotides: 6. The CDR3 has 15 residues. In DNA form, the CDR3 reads TGTGCCAGCAGCCAAGATGGTGGACTAGGGGAGACCCAGTACTTC. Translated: CASSQDGGLGETQYF.

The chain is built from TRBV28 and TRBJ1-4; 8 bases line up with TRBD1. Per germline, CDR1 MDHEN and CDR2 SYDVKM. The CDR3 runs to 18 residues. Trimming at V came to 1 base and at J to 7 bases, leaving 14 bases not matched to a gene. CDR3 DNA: TGTGCCAGCAGTTTATATGGTGGTGGTGGACAGGGAAGTGAAAAACTGTTTTTT. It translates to CASSLYGGGGQGSEKLFF.

The CDR3 bases are TGCGCCAGCAGCTTGGAAACGACAGGGAATGAGCAGTTCTTC. Protein product: CASSLETTGNEQFF. V and J are TRBV5-1 and TRBJ2-1, with 7 bases identical to TRBD1. The ends lost 0 bases at V and 7 bases at J; junction bases unmatched: 4. Germline V gene sequence: CDR1 SGHRS, CDR2 YFSETQ. The CDR3 runs to 14 residues.

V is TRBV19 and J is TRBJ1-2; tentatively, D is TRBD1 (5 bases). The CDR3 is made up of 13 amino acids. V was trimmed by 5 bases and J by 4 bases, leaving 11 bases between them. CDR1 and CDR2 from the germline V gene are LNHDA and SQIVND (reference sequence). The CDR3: CASSFTGLYGYTF. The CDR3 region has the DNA TGTGCCAGTAGTTTTACAGGTCTCTATGGCTACACCTTC.

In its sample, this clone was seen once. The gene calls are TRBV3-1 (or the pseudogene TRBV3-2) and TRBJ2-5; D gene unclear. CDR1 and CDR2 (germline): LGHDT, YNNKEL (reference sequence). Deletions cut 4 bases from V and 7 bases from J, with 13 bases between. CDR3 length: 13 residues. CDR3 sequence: CASSPTVTGTQYF. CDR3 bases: TGTGCCAGCAGCCCGACGGTTACGGGGACCCAGTACTTC.

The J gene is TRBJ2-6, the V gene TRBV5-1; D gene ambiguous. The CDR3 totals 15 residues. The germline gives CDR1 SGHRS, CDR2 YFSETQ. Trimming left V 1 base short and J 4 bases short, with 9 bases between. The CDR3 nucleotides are TGCGCCAGCAGCTTGACAATGAGGGGGGCCAACGTCCTGACTTTC. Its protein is CASSLTMRGANVLTF.

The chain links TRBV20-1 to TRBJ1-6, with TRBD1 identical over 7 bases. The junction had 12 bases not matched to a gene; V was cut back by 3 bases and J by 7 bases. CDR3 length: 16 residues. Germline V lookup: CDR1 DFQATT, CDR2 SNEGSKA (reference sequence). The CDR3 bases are TGCAGTGCTAGTTCTTCAGGGGGGTTCATAAATTCACCCCTCCACTTT. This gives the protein CSASSSGGFINSPLHF.

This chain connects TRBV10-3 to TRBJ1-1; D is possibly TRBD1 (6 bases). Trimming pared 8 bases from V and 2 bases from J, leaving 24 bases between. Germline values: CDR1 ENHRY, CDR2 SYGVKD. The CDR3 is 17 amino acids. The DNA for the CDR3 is TGTGCCATCTCACGGGTGGGGGCGGGCCTCGGCAACACTGAAGCTTTCTTT. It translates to CAISRVGAGLGNTEAFF.

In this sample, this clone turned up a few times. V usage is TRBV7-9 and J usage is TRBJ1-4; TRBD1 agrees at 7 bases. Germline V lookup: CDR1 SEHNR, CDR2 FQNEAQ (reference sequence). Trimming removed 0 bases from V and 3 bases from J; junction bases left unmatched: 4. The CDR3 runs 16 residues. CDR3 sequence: CASSLARTGANEKLFF. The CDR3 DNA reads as TGTGCCAGCAGCTTAGCAAGGACAGGAGCTAATGAAAAACTGTTTTTT. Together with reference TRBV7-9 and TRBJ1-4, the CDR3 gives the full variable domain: DTGVSQNPRHKITKRGQNVTFRCDPISEHNRLYWYRQTLGQGPEFLTYFQNEAQLEKSRLLSDRFSAERPKGSFSTLEIQRTEQGDSAMYLCASSLARTGANEKLFFGSGTQLSVL.

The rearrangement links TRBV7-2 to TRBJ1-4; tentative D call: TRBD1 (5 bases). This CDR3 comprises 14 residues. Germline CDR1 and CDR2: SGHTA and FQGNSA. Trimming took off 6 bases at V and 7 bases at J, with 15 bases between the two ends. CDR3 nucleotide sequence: TGTGCCAGCAGTCCCCGGGGGAGACCTGAAAAACTGTTTTTT. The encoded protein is CASSPRGRPEKLFF.

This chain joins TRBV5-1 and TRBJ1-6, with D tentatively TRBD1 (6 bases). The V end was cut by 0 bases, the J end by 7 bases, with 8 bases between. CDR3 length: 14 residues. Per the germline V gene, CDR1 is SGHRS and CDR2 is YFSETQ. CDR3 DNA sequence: TGCGCCAGCAGCTTGGCCACAGGGAATTCACCCCTCCACTTT. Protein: CASSLATGNSPLHF.

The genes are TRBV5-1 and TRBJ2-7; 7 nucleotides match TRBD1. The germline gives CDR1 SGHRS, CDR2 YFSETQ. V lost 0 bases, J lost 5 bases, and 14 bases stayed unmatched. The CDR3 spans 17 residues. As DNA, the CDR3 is TGCGCCAGCAGCTTGGTGGTCGACAGGGAAACTAGGGACGAGCAGTACTTC. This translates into CASSLVVDRETRDEQYF.

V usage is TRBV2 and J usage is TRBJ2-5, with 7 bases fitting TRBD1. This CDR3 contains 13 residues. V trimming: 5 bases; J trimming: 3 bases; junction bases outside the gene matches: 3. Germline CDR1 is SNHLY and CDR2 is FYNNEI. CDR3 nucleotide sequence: TGTGCCAGCAGTTCTGACAGGGAAGAGACCCAGTACTTC. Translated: CASSSDREETQYF.

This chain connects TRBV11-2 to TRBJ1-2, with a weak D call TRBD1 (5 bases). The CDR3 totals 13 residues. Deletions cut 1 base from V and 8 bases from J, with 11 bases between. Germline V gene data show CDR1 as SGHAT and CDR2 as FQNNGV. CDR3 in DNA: TGTGCCAGCAGCTTAGCAGGGTTCTACGGCTACACCTTC. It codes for CASSLAGFYGYTF.

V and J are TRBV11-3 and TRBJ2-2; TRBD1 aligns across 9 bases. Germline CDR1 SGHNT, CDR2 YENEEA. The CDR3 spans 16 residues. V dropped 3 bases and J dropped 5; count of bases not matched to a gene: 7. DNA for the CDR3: TGTGCCAGCAGCTTCGATCGACAGGGGGTAACCGGGGAGCTGTTTTTT. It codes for CASSFDRQGVTGELFF.

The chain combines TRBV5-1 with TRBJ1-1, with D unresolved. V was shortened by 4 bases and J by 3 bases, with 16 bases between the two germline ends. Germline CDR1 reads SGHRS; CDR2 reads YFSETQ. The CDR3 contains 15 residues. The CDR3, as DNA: TGCGCCAGCAGCGAGGCCCCATTGTTGGACACTGAAGCTTTCTTT. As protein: CASSEAPLLDTEAFF.

CDR3 bases: TGTGCCACCAGCCCGAGGACAGGGATGACTGAAGCTTTCTTT. It specifies CATSPRTGMTEAFF. This chain uses TRBV15 with TRBJ1-1, with TRBD1 matching 8 bases. CDR3 length: 14 residues. V lost 5 bases, J lost 5 bases, and 7 bases stayed unmatched. Germline loops: CDR1 LNHNV, CDR2 YYDKDF (reference sequence).

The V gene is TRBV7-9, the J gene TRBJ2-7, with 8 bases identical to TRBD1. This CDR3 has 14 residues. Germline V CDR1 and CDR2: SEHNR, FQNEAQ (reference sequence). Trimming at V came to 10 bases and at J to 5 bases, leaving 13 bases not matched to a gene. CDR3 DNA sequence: TGTGCCACCGGGCCCCGGGACAGGTACCACGAGCAGTACTTC. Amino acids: CATGPRDRYHEQYF.

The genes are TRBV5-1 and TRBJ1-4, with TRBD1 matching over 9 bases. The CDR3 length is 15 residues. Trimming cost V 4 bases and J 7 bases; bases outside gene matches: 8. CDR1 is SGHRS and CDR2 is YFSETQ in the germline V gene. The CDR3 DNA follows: TGCGCCAGCAGCCGTAAACAGGGGGCTGGTGAAAAACTGTTTTTT. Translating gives CASSRKQGAGEKLFF.

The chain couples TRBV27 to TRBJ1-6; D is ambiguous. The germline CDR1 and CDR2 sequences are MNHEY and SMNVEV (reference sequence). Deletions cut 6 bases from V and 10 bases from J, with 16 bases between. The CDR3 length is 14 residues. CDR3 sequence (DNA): TGTGCCAGCAGCTCCCCCTACGTCAACTCACCCCTCCACTTT. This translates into CASSSPYVNSPLHF.

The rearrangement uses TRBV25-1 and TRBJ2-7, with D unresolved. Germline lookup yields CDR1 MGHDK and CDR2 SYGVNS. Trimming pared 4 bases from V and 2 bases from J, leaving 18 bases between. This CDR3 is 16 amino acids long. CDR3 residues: CASSALPAGDTYEQYF. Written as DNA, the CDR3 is TGTGCCAGCAGTGCTCTTCCGGCAGGTGATACCTACGAGCAGTACTTC.

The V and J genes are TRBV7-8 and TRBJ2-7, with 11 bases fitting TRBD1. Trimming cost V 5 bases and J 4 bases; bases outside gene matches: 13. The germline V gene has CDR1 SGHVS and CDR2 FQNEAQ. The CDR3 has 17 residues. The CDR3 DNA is TGTGCCAGCAGCCTATCCCCTTCCGGGACAGGGGGGTACGAGCAGTACTTC. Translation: CASSLSPSGTGGYEQYF.

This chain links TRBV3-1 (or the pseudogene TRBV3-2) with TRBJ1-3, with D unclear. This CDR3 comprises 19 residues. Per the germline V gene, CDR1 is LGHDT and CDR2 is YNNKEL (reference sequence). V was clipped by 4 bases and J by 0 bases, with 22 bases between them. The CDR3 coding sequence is TGTGCCAGCAGCCCTAAGTTGTCCGAGGAGCTCAGCTCTGGAAACACCATATATTTT. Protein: CASSPKLSEELSSGNTIYF.

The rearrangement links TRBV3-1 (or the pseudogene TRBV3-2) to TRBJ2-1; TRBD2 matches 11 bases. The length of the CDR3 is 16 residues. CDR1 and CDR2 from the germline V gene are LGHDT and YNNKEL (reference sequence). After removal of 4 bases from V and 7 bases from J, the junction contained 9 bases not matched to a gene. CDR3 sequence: CASSPVLAGGRNEQFF. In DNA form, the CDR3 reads TGTGCCAGCAGCCCAGTATTAGCGGGGGGGCGGAATGAGCAGTTCTTC.

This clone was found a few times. The CDR3 DNA is TGCGCCAGCAGCCAAGGGATCTCGTTCTCAACAGGAGAGACCCAGTACTTC. Its translation: CASSQGISFSTGETQYF. The chain recombines TRBV4-1 with TRBJ2-5, with D maybe TRBD1 (5 bases). Germline V lookup: CDR1 MGHRA, CDR2 YSYEKL. The CDR3 has 17 amino acids. Trimming stripped 1 base from V and 4 bases from J, with 19 bases between.

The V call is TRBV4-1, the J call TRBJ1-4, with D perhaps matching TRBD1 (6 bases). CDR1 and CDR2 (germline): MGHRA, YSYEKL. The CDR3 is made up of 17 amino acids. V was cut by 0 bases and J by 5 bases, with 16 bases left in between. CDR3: CASSQDRDTLRNEKLFF. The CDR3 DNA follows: TGCGCCAGCAGCCAAGATCGGGACACCCTGCGAAATGAAAAACTGTTTTTT.

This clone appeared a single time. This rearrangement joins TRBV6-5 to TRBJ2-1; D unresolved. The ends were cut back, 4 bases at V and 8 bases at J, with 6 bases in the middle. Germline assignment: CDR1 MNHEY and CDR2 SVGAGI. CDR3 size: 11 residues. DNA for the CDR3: TGTGCCAGCAGTTTCCTCGATGAGCAGTTCTTC. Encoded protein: CASSFLDEQFF.

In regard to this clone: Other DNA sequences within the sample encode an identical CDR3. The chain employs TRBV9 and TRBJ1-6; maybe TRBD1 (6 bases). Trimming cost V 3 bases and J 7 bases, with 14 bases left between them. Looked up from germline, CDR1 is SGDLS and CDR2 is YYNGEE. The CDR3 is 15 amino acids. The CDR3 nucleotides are TGTGCCAGCAGCGCTGAAACAGGGAGCAATTCACCCCTCCACTTT. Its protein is CASSAETGSNSPLHF.